The following is a T cell receptor (beta chain) sequence with its context. The CDR3 is 15 amino acids. Deletions cut 0 bases from V and 4 bases from J, with 11 bases between. Germline CDR1 and CDR2: SGHNT and YYREEE (reference sequence). The data are from a study of shared clonotypes between healthy human individuals. Several immunoSEQ 96-well plates shared each subset's DNA, each plate a replicate. The method was immunoSEQ multiplex PCR; TCRdb's version includes in-frame clones alone and lacks a portion of them. The repertoire consists of roughly 490,000 clones, with approximately 80% occurring once and the leading ten covering 10% to 15%.

Sequenced material: PBMCs. The chain is built from TRBV5-4 and TRBJ2-1; no firm D call. This receptor was taken from a woman aged 40-49 years in good health. Some clones in this sample may be carry-over from other donors' samples. CDR3 sequence: CASSLDGSPYNEQFF. The CDR3 DNA sequence: TGTGCCAGCAGCTTGGATGGGTCCCCATACAATGAGCAGTTCTTC.